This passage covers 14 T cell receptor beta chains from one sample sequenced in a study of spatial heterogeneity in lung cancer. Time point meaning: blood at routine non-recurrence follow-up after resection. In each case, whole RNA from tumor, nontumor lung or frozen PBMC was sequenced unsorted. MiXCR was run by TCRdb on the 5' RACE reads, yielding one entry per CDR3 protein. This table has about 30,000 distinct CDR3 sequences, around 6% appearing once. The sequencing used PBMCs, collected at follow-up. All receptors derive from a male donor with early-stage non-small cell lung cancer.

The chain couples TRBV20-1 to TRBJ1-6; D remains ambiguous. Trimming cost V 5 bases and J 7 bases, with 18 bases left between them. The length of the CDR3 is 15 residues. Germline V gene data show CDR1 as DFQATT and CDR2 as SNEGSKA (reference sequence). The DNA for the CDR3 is TGCAGTGCTGCTTCCGGGCCCCGAGCCAATTCACCCCTCCACTTT. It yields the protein CSAASGPRANSPLHF.

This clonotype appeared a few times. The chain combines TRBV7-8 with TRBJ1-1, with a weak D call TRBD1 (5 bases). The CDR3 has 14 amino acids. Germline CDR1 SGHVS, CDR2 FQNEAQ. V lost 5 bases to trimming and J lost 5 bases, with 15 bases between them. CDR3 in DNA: TGTGCCAGCAGCGGGGGGGAGAGAAGAACTGAAGCTTTCTTT. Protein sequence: CASSGGERRTEAFF.

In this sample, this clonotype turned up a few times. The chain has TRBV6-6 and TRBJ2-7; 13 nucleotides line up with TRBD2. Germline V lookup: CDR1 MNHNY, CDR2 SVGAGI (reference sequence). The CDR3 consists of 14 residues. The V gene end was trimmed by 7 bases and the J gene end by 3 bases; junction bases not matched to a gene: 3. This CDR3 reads CASTTSGGVYEQYF. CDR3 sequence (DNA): TGTGCCAGCACCACTAGCGGGGGGGTCTACGAGCAGTACTTC.

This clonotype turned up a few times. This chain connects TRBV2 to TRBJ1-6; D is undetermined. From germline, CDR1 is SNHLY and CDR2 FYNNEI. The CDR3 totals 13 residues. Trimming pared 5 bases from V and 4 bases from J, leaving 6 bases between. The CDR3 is CASSRPYNSPLHF. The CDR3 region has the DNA TGTGCCAGCAGTCGCCCGTATAATTCACCCCTCCACTTT.

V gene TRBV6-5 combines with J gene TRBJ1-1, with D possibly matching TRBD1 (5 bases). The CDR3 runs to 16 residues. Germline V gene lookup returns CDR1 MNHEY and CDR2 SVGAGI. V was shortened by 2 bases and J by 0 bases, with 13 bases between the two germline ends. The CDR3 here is CASSYGRVRVNTEAFF. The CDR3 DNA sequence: TGTGCCAGCAGTTACGGCAGGGTGAGGGTGAACACTGAAGCTTTCTTT.

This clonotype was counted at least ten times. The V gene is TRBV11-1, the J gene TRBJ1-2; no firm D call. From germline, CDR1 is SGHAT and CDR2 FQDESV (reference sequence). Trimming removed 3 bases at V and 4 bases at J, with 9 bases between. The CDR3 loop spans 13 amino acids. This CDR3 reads CASSLQSLYGYTF. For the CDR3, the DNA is TGTGCCAGCAGCTTGCAGAGTCTCTATGGCTACACCTTC.

The CDR3 nucleotides are TGTGCCATCAGTGAGACGACTAGCGGCACAGATACGCAGTATTTT. This encodes CAISETTSGTDTQYF. The genes are TRBV10-3 and TRBJ2-3, with 8 nucleotides matching TRBD2. Germline assignment: CDR1 ENHRY and CDR2 SYGVKD. The CDR3 length is 15 residues. The V segment lost 2 bases and the J segment 1 base; nucleotides outside the gene matches: 2.

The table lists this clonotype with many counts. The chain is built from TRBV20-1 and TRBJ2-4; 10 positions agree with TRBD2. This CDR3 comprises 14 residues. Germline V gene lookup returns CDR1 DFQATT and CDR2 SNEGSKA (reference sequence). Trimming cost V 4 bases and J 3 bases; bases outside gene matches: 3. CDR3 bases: TGCAGTGCTAAATGGACTAGCGGCAAAAACATTCAGTACTTC. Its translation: CSAKWTSGKNIQYF.

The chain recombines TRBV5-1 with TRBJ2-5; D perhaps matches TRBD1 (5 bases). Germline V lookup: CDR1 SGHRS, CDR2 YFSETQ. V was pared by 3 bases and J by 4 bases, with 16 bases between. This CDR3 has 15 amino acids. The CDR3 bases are TGCGCCAGCAGCTCGAATGTGGGGCGCACAGAGACCCAGTACTTC. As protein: CASSSNVGRTETQYF.

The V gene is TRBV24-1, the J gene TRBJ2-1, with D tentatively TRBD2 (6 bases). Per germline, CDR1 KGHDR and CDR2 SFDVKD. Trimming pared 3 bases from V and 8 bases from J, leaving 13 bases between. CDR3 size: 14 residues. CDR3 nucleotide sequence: TGTGCCACCAGTGATCCGGGACTCACCGATGAGCAGTTCTTC. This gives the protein CATSDPGLTDEQFF.

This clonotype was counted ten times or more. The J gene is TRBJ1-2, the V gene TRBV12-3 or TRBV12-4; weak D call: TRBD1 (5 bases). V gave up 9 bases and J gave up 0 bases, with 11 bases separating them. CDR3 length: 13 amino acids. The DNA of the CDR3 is TGTGCCAGTGCAAGGGACCCTAACTATGGCTACACCTTC. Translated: CASARDPNYGYTF.

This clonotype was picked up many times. Written as DNA, the CDR3 is TGCAGCGGTACCAAGTCGGGCGTCTCTGAAGCTTTCTTT. Residues: CSGTKSGVSEAFF. The chain employs TRBV29-1 and TRBJ1-1; no clear D gene. CDR1 and CDR2 (germline): SQVTM, ANQGSEA. The CDR3 length is 13 residues. The V end was cut by 7 bases, the J end by 6 bases, with 18 bases between.

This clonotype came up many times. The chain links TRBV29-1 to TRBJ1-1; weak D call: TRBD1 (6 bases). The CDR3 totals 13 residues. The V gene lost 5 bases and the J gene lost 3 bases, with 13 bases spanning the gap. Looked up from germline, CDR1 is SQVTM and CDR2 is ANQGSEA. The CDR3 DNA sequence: TGCAGCGTTACATTGGACAGCTACACTGAAGCTTTCTTT. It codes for CSVTLDSYTEAFF.

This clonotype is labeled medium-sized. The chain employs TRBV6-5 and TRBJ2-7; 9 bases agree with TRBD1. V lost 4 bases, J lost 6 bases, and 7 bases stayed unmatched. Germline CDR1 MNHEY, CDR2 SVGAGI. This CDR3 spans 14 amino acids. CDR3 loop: CASSLGTGNSEQYF. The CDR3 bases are TGTGCCAGCAGTTTGGGGACAGGGAACAGCGAGCAGTACTTC.